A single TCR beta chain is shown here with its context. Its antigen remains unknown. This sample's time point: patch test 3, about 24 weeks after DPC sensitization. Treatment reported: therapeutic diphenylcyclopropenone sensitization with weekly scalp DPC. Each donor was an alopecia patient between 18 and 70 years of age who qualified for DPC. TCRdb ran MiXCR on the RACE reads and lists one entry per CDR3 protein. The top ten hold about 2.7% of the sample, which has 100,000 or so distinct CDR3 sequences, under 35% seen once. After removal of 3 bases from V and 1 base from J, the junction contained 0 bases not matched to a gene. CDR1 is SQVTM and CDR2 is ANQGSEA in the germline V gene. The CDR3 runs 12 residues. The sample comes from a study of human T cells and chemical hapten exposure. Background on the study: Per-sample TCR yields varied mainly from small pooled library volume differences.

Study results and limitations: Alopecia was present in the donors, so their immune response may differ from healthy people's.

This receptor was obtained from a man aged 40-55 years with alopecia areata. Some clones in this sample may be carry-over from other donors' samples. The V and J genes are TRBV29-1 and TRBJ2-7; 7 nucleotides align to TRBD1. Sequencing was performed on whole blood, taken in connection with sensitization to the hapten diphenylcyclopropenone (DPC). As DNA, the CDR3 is TGCAGCGTTGAGGACAGGTCCTACGAGCAGTACTTC. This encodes CSVEDRSYEQYF.